Sequencing of this TCR beta chain was carried out in a study of cytomegalovirus exposure and HLA in healthy donors. General study results and limits: Trimming of TCR beta V- and J-genes showed a link, identified in a later analysis, to a missense DCLRE1C variant. A cluster of highly shared sequence variants was likely a sequencing artifact. The Asian-associated ancestry cluster reportedly had fewer N-insertions than the approximately 670-donor mean in a later analysis. The classifier was said to identify cytomegalovirus status with high specificity and sensitivity.

PCR used 60 Vbeta primers and 13 Jbeta primers. Some clones are missing from TCRdb's copy, which holds only in-frame ones; the method was immunoSEQ multiplex PCR. The top ten hold approximately 10% of the sample, which has about 130,000 clones, 75% to 85% seen once. The CDR3 is 14 residues long. Germline CDR1 is MNHEY and CDR2 is SMNVEV (reference sequence). Trimming left V 0 bases short and J 1 base short, with 6 bases between. Of note for this clone: Its antigen is not identified.

This rearrangement joins TRBV27 to TRBJ1-1; D ambiguous. The receptor comes from a man aged 25 to 45 in good health and CMV-seropositive. Sequenced sample: PBMCs. The CDR3: CASSLSSGNTEAFF. CDR3 nucleotide sequence: TGTGCCAGCAGTTTATCCTCGGGGAACACTGAAGCTTTCTTT.